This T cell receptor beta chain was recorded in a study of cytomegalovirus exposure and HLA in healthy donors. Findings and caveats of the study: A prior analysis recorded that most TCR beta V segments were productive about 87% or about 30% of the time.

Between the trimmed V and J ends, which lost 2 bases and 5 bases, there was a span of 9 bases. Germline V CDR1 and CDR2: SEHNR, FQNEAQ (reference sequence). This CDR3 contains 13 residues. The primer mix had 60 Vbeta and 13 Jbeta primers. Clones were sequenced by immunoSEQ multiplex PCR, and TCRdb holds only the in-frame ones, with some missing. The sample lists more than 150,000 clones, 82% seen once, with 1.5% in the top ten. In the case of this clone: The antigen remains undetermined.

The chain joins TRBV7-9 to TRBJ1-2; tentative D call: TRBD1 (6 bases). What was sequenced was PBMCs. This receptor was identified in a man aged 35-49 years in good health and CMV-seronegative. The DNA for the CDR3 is TGTGCCAGCAGCTTATCAAGGGGGTATGGCTACACCTTC. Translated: CASSLSRGYGYTF.